Listed below are T cell receptor beta chains from one sample, sequenced in a study of long-term antiretroviral therapy in people with HIV. Using immunoSEQ multiplex PCR, the repertoire was profiled, and TCRdb retains in-frame clones only, with some absent. The sample carries 15,000 or so clones, 79% recorded once. Source: unsorted PBMCs, taken at the start of antiretroviral therapy. These receptors came from a man aged 25 to 40 with HIV. Each CDR3 is given with its conserved first and last residue. Fields, in order: CDR3 protein, V gene, J gene.

CASSPGPSPITDTQYF	TRBV9	TRBJ2-3
CASSRTGGNQPQHF	TRBV7-9	TRBJ1-5
CASSLGGANYGYTF	TRBV7-2	TRBJ1-2
CASSIGAGGSNEQFF	TRBV19	TRBJ2-1
CASKVAATYEQYF	TRBV28	TRBJ2-7
CASSLAGPGSTDTQYF	TRBV11-1	TRBJ2-3
CASSQDTARTGGTYEQYF	TRBV4-2	TRBJ2-7
CAIYRERNTEAFF	TRBV10-3	TRBJ1-1
CASSTRGTYGYTF	TRBV28	TRBJ1-2
CASSSSWAGEVETQYF	TRBV19	TRBJ2-5
CASSQDGGNSNEQFF	TRBV4-1	TRBJ2-1
CASSEGEFPYNEQFF	TRBV6-1	TRBJ2-1
CATSRARDQPTRNF	TRBV15	TRBJ2-3
CASSIGTGGWTEAFF	TRBV19	TRBJ1-1
CASSMTVYSNQPQHF	TRBV19	TRBJ1-5